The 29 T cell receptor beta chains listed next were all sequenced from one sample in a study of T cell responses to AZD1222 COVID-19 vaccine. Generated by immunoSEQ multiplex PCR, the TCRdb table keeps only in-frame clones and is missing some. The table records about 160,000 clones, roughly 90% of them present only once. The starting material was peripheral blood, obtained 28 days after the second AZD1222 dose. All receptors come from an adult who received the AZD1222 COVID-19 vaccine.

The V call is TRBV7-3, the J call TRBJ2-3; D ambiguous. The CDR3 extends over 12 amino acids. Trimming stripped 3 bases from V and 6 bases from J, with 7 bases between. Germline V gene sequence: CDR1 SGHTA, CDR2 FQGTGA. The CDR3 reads CASSFRGDTQYF. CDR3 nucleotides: TGTGCCAGCAGCTTCCGTGGGGATACGCAGTATTTT.

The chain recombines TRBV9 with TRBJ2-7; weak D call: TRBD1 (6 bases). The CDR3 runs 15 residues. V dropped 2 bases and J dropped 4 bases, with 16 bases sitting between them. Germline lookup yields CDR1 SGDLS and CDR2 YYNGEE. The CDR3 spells CASSVYGDIRYEQYF. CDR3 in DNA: TGTGCCAGCAGCGTCTACGGGGACATTCGGTACGAGCAGTACTTC.

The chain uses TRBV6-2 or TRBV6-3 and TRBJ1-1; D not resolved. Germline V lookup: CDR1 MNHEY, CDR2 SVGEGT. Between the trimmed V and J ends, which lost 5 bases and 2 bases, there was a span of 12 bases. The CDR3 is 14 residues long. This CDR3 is CASSNTWGNTEAFF. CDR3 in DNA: TGTGCCAGCAGTAATACCTGGGGTAACACTGAAGCTTTCTTT.

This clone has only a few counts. CDR3 DNA sequence: TGCGCCAGCAGCCAAGACAAGCCGGGACTAGCGGGGAGCAATGAGCAGTTCTTC. Translated, it gives CASSQDKPGLAGSNEQFF. The rearrangement uses TRBV4-3 and TRBJ2-1, with 13 bases that match TRBD2. The CDR3 spans 18 residues. The germline CDR1 and CDR2 sequences are LGHNA and YSLEER. V lost 0 bases, J lost 6 bases, and 8 bases stayed unmatched.

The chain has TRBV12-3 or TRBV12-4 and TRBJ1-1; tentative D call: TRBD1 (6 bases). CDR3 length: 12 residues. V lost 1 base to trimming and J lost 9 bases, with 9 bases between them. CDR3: CASSLVGDKAFF. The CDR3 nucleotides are TGTGCCAGCAGTTTAGTTGGGGACAAAGCTTTCTTT.

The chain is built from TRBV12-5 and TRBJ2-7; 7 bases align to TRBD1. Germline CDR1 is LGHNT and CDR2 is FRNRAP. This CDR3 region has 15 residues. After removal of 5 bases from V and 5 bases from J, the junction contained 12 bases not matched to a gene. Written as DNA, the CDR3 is TGTGCTAGTGGTCAAGGGACAGATCTAGGAGACGAGCAGTACTTC. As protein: CASGQGTDLGDEQYF.

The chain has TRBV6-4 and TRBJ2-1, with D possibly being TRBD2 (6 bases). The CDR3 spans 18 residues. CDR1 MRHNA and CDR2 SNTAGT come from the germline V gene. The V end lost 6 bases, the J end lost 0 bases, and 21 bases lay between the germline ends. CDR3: CASRSGTPPSSSYNEQFF. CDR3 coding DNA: TGTGCCAGCAGGTCCGGGACTCCACCCTCGAGCTCCTACAATGAGCAGTTCTTC.

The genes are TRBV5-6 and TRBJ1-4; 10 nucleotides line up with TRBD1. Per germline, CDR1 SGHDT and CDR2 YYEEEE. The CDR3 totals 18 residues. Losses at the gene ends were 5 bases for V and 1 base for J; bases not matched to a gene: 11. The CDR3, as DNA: TGTGCCAGCAGTCCTCCCGGGACAGGGGCGGGAACTAATGAAAAACTGTTTTTT. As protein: CASSPPGTGAGTNEKLFF.

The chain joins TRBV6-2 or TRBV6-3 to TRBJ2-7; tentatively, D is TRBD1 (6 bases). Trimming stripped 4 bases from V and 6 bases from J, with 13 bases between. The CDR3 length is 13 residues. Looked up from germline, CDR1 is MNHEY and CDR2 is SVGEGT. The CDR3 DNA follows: TGTGCCAGCAGTTCCCCAGACAGGAGCGAGCAGTACTTC. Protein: CASSSPDRSEQYF.

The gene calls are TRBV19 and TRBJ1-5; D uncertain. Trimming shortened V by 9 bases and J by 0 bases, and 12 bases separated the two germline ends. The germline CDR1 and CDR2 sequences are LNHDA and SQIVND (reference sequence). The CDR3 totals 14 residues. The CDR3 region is CASSLGYSNQPQHF. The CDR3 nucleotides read TGTGCCAGCTCCTTAGGATATAGCAATCAGCCCCAGCATTTT.

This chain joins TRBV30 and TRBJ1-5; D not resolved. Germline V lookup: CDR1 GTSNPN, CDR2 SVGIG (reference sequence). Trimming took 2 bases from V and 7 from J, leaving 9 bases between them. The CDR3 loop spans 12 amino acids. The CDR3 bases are TGTGCCTGGAGTCGTGAGACCCAGCCCCAGCATTTT. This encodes CAWSRETQPQHF.

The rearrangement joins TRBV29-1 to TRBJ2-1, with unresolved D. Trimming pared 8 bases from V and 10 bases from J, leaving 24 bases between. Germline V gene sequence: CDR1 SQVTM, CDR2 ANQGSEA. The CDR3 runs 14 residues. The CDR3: CSSRSVDGIGEQFF. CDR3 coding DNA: TGCAGCTCCAGAAGCGTTGACGGAATAGGGGAGCAGTTCTTC.

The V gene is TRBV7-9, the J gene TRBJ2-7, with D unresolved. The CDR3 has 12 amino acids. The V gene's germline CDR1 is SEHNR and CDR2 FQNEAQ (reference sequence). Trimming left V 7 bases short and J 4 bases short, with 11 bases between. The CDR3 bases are TGTGCCAGCACCAACTCCGTATACGAGCAGTACTTC. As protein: CASTNSVYEQYF.

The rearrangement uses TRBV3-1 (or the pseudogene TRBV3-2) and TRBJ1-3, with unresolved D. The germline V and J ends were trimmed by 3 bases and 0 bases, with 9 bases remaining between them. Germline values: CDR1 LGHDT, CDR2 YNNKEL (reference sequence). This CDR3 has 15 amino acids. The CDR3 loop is CASSHTFLSGNTIYF. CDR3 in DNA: TGTGCCAGCAGCCATACGTTTCTCTCTGGAAACACCATATATTTT.

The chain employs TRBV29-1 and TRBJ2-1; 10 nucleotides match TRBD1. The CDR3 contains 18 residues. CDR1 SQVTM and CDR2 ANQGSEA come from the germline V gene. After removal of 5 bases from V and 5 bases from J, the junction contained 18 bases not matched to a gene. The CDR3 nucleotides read TGCAGCGTTCTAGCCCGGGACAGGGGTACCCAGGGGGACAATGAGCAGTTCTTC. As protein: CSVLARDRGTQGDNEQFF.

CDR3 residues: CASSEWKSLAKNIQYF. The CDR3 coding sequence is TGTGCCAGCAGTGAATGGAAGTCACTAGCCAAAAACATTCAGTACTTC. This chain links TRBV6-1 with TRBJ2-4; D is undetermined. There are 16 residues in the CDR3. Trimming left V 2 bases short and J 0 bases short, with 11 bases between. Germline lookup yields CDR1 MNHNS and CDR2 SASEGT.

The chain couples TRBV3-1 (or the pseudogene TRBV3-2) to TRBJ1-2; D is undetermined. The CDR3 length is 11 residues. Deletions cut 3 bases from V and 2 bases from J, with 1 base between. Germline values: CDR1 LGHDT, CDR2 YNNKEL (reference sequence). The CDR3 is CASSHNYGYTF. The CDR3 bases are TGTGCCAGCAGCCACAACTATGGCTACACCTTC.

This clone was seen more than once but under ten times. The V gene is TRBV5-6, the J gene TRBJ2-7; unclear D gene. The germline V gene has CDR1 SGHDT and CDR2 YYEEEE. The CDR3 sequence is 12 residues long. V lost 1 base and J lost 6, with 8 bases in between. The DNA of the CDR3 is TGTGCCAGCAGCTTGAGGGCTGGCGAGCAGTACTTC. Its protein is CASSLRAGEQYF.

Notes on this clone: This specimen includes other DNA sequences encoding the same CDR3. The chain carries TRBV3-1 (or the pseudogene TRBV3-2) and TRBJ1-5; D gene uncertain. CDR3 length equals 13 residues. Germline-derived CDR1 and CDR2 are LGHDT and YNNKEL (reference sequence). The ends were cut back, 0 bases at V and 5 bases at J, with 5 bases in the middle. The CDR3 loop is CASSQDRDQPQHF. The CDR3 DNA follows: TGTGCCAGCAGCCAAGACAGAGATCAGCCCCAGCATTTT.

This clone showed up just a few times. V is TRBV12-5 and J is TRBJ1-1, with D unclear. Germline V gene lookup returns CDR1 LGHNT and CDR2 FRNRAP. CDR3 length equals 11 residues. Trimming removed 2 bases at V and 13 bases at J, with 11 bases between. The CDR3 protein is CASGLQNRGFF. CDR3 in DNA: TGTGCTAGTGGTTTGCAGAATAGAGGTTTCTTT.

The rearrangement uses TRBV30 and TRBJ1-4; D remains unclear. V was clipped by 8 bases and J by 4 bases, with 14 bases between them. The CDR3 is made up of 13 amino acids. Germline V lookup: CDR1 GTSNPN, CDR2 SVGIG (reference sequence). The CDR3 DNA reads TGTGCCCATCAGACCCCAGATAATGAAAAACTGTTTTTT. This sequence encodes CAHQTPDNEKLFF.

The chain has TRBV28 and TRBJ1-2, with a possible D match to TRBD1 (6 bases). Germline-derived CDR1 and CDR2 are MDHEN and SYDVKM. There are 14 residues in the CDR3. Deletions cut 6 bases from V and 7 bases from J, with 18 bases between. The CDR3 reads CASRTTGRSFGYTF. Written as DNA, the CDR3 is TGTGCCAGCAGGACCACAGGGAGAAGTTTTGGCTACACCTTC.

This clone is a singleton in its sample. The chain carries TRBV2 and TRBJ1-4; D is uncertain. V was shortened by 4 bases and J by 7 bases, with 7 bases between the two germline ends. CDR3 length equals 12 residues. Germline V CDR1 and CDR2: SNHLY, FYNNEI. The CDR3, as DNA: TGTGCCAGCAGTGCTCTGGGTGAAAAACTGTTTTTT. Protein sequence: CASSALGEKLFF. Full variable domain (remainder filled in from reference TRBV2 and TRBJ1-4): EPEVTQTPSHQVTQMGQEVILRCVPISNHLYFYWYRQILGQKVEFLVSFYNNEISEKSEIFDDQFSVERPDGSNFTLKIRSTKLEDSAMYFCASSALGEKLFFGSGTQLSVL.

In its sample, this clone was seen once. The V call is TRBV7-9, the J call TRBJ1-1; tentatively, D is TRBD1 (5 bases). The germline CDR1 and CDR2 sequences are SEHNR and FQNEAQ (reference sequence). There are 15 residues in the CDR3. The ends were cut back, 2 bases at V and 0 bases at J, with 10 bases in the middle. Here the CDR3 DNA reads TGTGCCAGCAGCTTAAGCGCAGGGATGAACACTGAAGCTTTCTTT. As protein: CASSLSAGMNTEAFF.

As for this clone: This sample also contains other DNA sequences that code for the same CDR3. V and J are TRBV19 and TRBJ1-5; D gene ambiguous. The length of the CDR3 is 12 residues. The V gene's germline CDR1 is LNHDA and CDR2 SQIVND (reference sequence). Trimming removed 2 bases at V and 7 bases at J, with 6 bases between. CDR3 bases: TGTGCCAGTAGTATACTGGGGCAGCCCCAGCATTTT. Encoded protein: CASSILGQPQHF.

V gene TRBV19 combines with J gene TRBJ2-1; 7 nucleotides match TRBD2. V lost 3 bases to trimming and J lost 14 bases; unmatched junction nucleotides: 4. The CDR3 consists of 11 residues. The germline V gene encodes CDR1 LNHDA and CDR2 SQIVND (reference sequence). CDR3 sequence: CASSIGLVEFF. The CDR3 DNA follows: TGTGCCAGTAGTATTGGACTAGTGGAGTTCTTC.

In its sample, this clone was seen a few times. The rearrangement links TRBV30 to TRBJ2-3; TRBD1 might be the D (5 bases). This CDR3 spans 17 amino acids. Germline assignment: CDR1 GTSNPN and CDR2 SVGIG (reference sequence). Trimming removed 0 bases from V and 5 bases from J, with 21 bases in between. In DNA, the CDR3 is TGTGCCTGGAGTGTATTAGGGTCAGGCAGGGAAGGAGATACGCAGTATTTT. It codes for CAWSVLGSGREGDTQYF.

CDR3 amino acids: CAWRELRVGSPLHF. In nucleotides, the CDR3 is TGTGCCTGGAGGGAGCTGAGGGTCGGTTCACCCCTCCACTTT. The gene calls are TRBV30 and TRBJ1-6, with D unresolved. Trimming pared 3 bases from V and 9 bases from J, leaving 15 bases between. The CDR3 has 14 residues. The germline CDR1 and CDR2 sequences are GTSNPN and SVGIG (reference sequence).

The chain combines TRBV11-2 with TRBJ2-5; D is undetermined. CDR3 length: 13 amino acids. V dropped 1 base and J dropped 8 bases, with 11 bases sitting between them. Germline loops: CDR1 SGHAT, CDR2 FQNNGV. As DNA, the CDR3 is TGTGCCAGCAGCTTAGGGTTCGCCCGCACCCAGTACTTC. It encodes CASSLGFARTQYF.